The 21 T cell receptor beta chains below come from one sample, sequenced in a study of a mutant IDH1 vaccine in newly diagnosed glioma. Profiling relied on immunoSEQ multiplex PCR, and the TCRdb table lists in-frame clones only, not all of them. The profile covers some 21,000 clones, with nearly 90% appearing a single time and around 5.7% taken by the ten largest. These TCRs' antigens remain unknown. Time point of the sample: week 11, during vaccination. The study gave 300 ug of mutant IDH1 20-mer peptide per vaccine dose, with topical imiquimod. The sequencing used PBMCs, collected from a glioma patient whose treatment included an IDH1 peptide vaccine. Source of these receptors: a woman aged 40 to 50 with glioma.

The chain joins TRBV27 to TRBJ1-2; D unresolved. Per germline, CDR1 MNHEY and CDR2 SMNVEV (reference sequence). The germline V and J ends were trimmed by 3 bases and 7 bases, with 18 bases remaining between them. The CDR3 totals 15 residues. The CDR3 DNA reads as TGTGCCAGCAGTTTTGGGGATGGCCGCCAGTCTGGCTACACCTTC. Its protein product is CASSFGDGRQSGYTF.

In its sample, this clone was seen once. The chain recombines TRBV5-1 with TRBJ1-1, with D perhaps TRBD1 (6 bases). Germline V gene lookup returns CDR1 SGHRS and CDR2 YFSETQ. This CDR3 is built from 16 residues. The V gene lost 0 bases and the J gene lost 1 base, with 13 bases spanning the gap. For the CDR3, the DNA is TGCGCCAGCAGCTTGGAACAGGGAGGGTGGAACACTGAAGCTTTCTTT. Translated, it gives CASSLEQGGWNTEAFF.

The V call is TRBV5-6, the J call TRBJ1-4; D may be TRBD1 (5 bases). The CDR3 has 15 amino acids. Germline CDR1 and CDR2: SGHDT and YYEEEE. V lost 0 bases, J lost 2 bases, and 8 bases lay in between. This chain's CDR3 is CASSLAGGTNEKLFF. The DNA of the CDR3 is TGTGCCAGCAGCTTGGCGGGGGGTACTAATGAAAAACTGTTTTTT.

The chain joins TRBV7-9 to TRBJ2-7; D possibly matches TRBD1 or TRBD2 (5 bases each). There are 14 residues in the CDR3. V lost 5 bases to trimming and J lost 5 bases, with 16 bases between them. Germline CDR1 SEHNR, CDR2 FQNEAQ (reference sequence). The DNA of the CDR3 is TGTGCCAGCAGCCCCGGGACCCGGTCCGACGAGCAGTACTTC. Residues: CASSPGTRSDEQYF.

This chain links TRBV4-1 with TRBJ2-1; no clear D. The CDR3 covers 17 residues. Trimming cost V 1 base and J 1 base, with 14 bases left between them. Germline lookup yields CDR1 MGHRA and CDR2 YSYEKL. CDR3 coding DNA: TGCGCCAGCAGCCAAGTCTCTCGGAGTTCGTCCTACAATGAGCAGTTCTTC. Protein product: CASSQVSRSSSYNEQFF.

The chain uses TRBV6-5 and TRBJ1-5; D perhaps matches TRBD1 (5 bases). The CDR3 loop spans 14 amino acids. Trimming took off 6 bases at V and 1 base at J, with 10 bases between the two ends. The germline V gene encodes CDR1 MNHEY and CDR2 SVGAGI. This CDR3 reads CASRRDRSNQPQHF. DNA of the CDR3: TGTGCCAGCAGAAGGGACCGGAGCAATCAGCCCCAGCATTTT.

This clone appeared a single time. This sequence joins TRBV18 and TRBJ1-2; D unresolved. The CDR3 spans 15 residues. From germline, CDR1 is KGHSH and CDR2 LQKENI. The ends were cut back, 1 base at V and 8 bases at J, with 17 bases in the middle. In DNA, the CDR3 is TGTGCCAGCTCACCACTCGATGCGCTGCCTGGGGGCTACACCTTC. Translated, it gives CASSPLDALPGGYTF.

This clone has just one count. The rearrangement uses TRBV4-3 and TRBJ1-4, with D possibly TRBD1 on 6 matching bases. Trimming took off 0 bases at V and 4 bases at J, with 12 bases between the two ends. This CDR3 has 16 residues. The germline V gene has CDR1 LGHNA and CDR2 YSLEER. The CDR3 DNA reads TGCGCCAGCAGCCAAGAGGTCAGGGGTGGTAATGAAAAACTGTTTTTT. As protein: CASSQEVRGGNEKLFF.

The chain uses TRBV2 and TRBJ2-1; TRBD2 matches at 9 bases. From germline, CDR1 is SNHLY and CDR2 FYNNEI. J gave up 7 bases and V 4 bases, and 8 bases lay outside the gene matches. This CDR3 contains 15 residues. The CDR3 loop reads CASSVKKRGANEQFF. The CDR3 DNA sequence: TGTGCCAGCAGTGTTAAGAAGCGGGGGGCGAATGAGCAGTTCTTC.

The V gene is TRBV2, the J gene TRBJ1-1; 9 nucleotides line up with TRBD1. Unmatched junction bases numbered 8, after V lost 8 bases and J lost 4 bases. Looked up from germline, CDR1 is SNHLY and CDR2 is FYNNEI. CDR3 length: 14 residues. CDR3 sequence: CASERTDRGTEAFF. Written as DNA, the CDR3 is TGTGCCAGCGAGCGGACGGACAGGGGCACTGAAGCTTTCTTT.

V and J are TRBV6-1 and TRBJ1-2; D gene unclear. The germline gives CDR1 MNHNS, CDR2 SASEGT. This CDR3 contains 11 residues. V lost 7 bases and J 4 bases, leaving 7 bases between the germline ends. The CDR3 reads CASTQLYGYTF. In nucleotides, the CDR3 is TGTGCCAGCACCCAACTCTATGGCTACACCTTC.

DNA of the CDR3: TGCGCCAGCAGCCAAGAAGGCTCTGGGGCCAACGTCCTGACTTTC. It yields the protein CASSQEGSGANVLTF. The chain links TRBV4-3 to TRBJ2-6; D unresolved. This CDR3 has 15 residues. Trimming shortened V by 0 bases and J by 0 bases, and 3 bases separated the two germline ends. Per germline, CDR1 LGHNA and CDR2 YSLEER.

This chain links TRBV18 with TRBJ1-1, with D unclear. V shed 4 bases and J shed 0 bases, with 6 bases lying between them. In germline, CDR1 is KGHSH, CDR2 LQKENI. The CDR3 sequence is 13 residues long. The CDR3 coding sequence is TGTGCCAGCTCACTGTTATTGAACACTGAAGCTTTCTTT. It specifies CASSLLLNTEAFF.

V usage is TRBV20-1 and J usage is TRBJ1-4; D remains ambiguous. The V gene lost 5 bases and the J gene lost 6 bases, with 4 bases spanning the gap. Germline CDR1 DFQATT, CDR2 SNEGSKA (reference sequence). CDR3 length: 10 residues. CDR3: CSAQDEKLFF. The CDR3 nucleotides read TGCAGTGCTCAGGATGAAAAACTGTTTTTT.

The rearrangement joins TRBV5-1 to TRBJ2-2, with 7 bases aligning to TRBD1. J was trimmed by 2 bases and V by 3 bases; bases with no gene match: 4. Germline CDR1 and CDR2: SGHRS and YFSETQ. The CDR3 sequence is 15 residues long. CDR3 DNA sequence: TGCGCCAGCAGCTCCCGGACAGGAAACACCGGGGAGCTGTTTTTT. Translating gives CASSSRTGNTGELFF.

The J gene is TRBJ1-5, the V gene TRBV2; the match to TRBD1 covers 7 bases. J was trimmed by 3 bases and V by 6 bases; bases with no gene match: 5. Germline V gives CDR1 SNHLY, CDR2 FYNNEI. The CDR3 runs 14 residues. CDR3 in DNA: TGTGCCAGCAGGTATGGACAGGTCAATCAGCCCCAGCATTTT. It yields the protein CASRYGQVNQPQHF.

V is TRBV19 and J is TRBJ2-7; the D gene is possibly TRBD2 (5 bases). V dropped 5 bases and J dropped 0 bases, with 14 bases sitting between them. This CDR3 is built from 15 residues. The germline gives CDR1 LNHDA, CDR2 SQIVND (reference sequence). CDR3 amino acids: CASSLGLGSSYEQYF. CDR3 in DNA: TGTGCCAGTAGTTTAGGACTGGGAAGCTCCTACGAGCAGTACTTC.

The V call is TRBV15, the J call TRBJ1-3; possible D gene TRBD1, 6 bases. The CDR3 has 17 residues. CDR1 is LNHNV and CDR2 is YYDKDF in the germline V gene (reference sequence). The V end lost 3 bases, the J end lost 0 bases, and 15 bases lay between the germline ends. Here the CDR3 DNA reads TGTGCCACCAGCAGGGGGGACAAACCTTCCTCTGGAAACACCATATATTTT. Protein: CATSRGDKPSSGNTIYF.

CDR3 region: CASSLRATNEKLFF. CDR3 sequence (DNA): TGTGCCAGCAGTCTGCGGGCAACTAATGAAAAACTGTTTTTT. The chain couples TRBV25-1 to TRBJ1-4; D gene uncertain. The CDR3 loop spans 14 amino acids. Deletions cut 5 bases from V and 0 bases from J, with 7 bases between. Per germline, CDR1 MGHDK and CDR2 SYGVNS.

This rearrangement joins TRBV19 to TRBJ2-2; D remains ambiguous. V dropped 7 bases and J dropped 4 bases, with 10 bases sitting between them. The CDR3 loop spans 13 amino acids. Germline V CDR1 and CDR2: LNHDA, SQIVND (reference sequence). The CDR3 region is CASISGFTGELFF. The CDR3 DNA is TGTGCCAGTATCTCAGGATTCACCGGGGAGCTGTTTTTT.

This chain connects TRBV30 to TRBJ2-4, with 7 bases that match TRBD2. V trimming: 0 bases; J trimming: 0 bases; junction bases outside the gene matches: 2. The length of the CDR3 is 15 residues. Germline V gene lookup returns CDR1 GTSNPN and CDR2 SVGIG (reference sequence). For the CDR3, the DNA is TGTGCCTGGAGTGTAGGCGGGGGAGCCAAAAACATTCAGTACTTC. Translation gives CAWSVGGGAKNIQYF.